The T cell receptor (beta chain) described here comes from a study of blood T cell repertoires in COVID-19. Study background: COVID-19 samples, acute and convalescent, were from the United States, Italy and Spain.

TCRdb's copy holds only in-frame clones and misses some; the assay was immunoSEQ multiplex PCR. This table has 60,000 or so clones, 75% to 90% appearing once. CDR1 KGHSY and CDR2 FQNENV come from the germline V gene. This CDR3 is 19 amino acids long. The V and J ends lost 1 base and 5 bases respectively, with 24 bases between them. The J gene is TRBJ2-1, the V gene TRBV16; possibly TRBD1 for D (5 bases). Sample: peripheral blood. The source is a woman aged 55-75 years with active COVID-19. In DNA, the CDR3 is TGTGCCAGCAGCCAATACGCGGTCAGGGTACGGGTATCGAACAATGAGCAGTTCTTC. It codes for CASSQYAVRVRVSNNEQFF.